Listed below are T cell receptor beta chains from one sample, sequenced in a study of PD-L1 blockade in urothelial cancer. The assay was immunoSEQ multiplex PCR, and TCRdb's table has in-frame clones only and misses some. The data show 35,000 to 45,000 clones, with 91% seen just once and about 10% held by the top ten. The sample in question was PBMCs, obtained around atezolizumab (anti-PD-L1) treatment. The receptors here all came from a woman in her fifties or sixties with urothelial cancer. CDR3s include the opening cysteine and the closing phenylalanine or tryptophan. D genes are given only for firm matches. Not all rows give a size; the values are once, few, many and, for expanded clones, a class.

TRBJ2-5,TRBD2,TRBV2,-,TGTGCCAGCAGGACTCTAGCGGGGCAAGAGACCCAGTACTTC,CASRTLAGQETQYF
TRBJ1-2,TRBD1,TRBV18,once,TGTGCCAGCTCACCAAGCGGGACAGGGAATAACTATGGCTACACCTTC,CASSPSGTGNNYGYTF
TRBJ1-5,TRBD1,TRBV28,-,TGTGCCAGCAGTTTTCGGGACAGGGGGAATCAGCCCCAGCATTTT,CASSFRDRGNQPQHF
TRBJ2-3,-,TRBV5-1,-,TGCGCCAGCAGCTTGGCAGGCAGGGGACAAGATACGCAGTATTTT,CASSLAGRGQDTQYF
TRBJ2-1,TRBD2,TRBV5-1,few,TGCGCCAGCAGCGGCGGGAGGGCCCCCTACAATGAGCAGTTCTTC,CASSGGRAPYNEQFF
TRBJ1-5,TRBD1,TRBV19,-,TGTGCCAGTAGTATAACAGGGGTTAATCAGCCCCAGCATTTT,CASSITGVNQPQHF
TRBJ2-3,-,TRBV28,-,TGTGCCAGCAGTTTTGGCAGGTCGCAGTATTTT,CASSFGRSQYF
TRBJ2-1,-,TRBV28,-,TGTGCCAGCAGATCGGAGTTGGCCAATGAGCAGTTCTTC,CASRSELANEQFF
TRBJ2-5,-,TRBV5-4,-,TGTGCCAGCGGGGACTCGGGGACTCCCATTTACTTC,CASGDSGTPIYF
TRBJ2-1,TRBD1,TRBV5-1,-,TGCGCCAGCAGCTCGGACAGGGGACCCTACAATGAGCAGTTCTTC,CASSSDRGPYNEQFF
TRBJ2-3,TRBD2,TRBV5-4,-,TGTGCCAGCAGCTCCGAGACTAGCGTAGCAGATACGCAGTATTTT,CASSSETSVADTQYF
TRBJ2-3,TRBD1,TRBV5-1,-,TGCGCCAGCATAGCTGAAGTGACAGGGCCCACAGATACGCAGTATTTT,CASIAEVTGPTDTQYF
TRBJ2-1,-,TRBV5-1,-,TGCGCCACCAAAGGGGCGGTCAACAATGAGCAGTTCTTC,CATKGAVNNEQFF